The 12 T cell receptor beta chains in this list originate from one sample, sequenced in a study of monozygotic twins with inflammatory bowel disease. TCRdb reprocessed the 5' RACE reads and stores each CDR3 protein as one record, lacking DNA. The sample data list roughly 100,000 distinct CDR3 sequences. Input material: blood. The receptors originated from a human donor with ulcerative colitis or Crohn's disease, or a healthy co-twin of an affected twin (not recorded which).

The V gene is TRBV12-3 or TRBV12-4, the J gene TRBJ2-1. This CDR3 has 13 amino acids. The CDR3 sequence: CASSLNRWNEQFF.

The gene calls are TRBV9 and TRBJ2-2; the D call from TCRdb, TRBD2, cannot be confirmed without DNA. Per germline, CDR1 SGDLS and CDR2 YYNGEE. The CDR3 covers 15 residues. The CDR3 region is CASSVEAENTGELFF.

The chain combines TRBV28 with TRBJ2-7; the TRBD2 assignment by TCRdb is unverifiable without DNA. The length of the CDR3 is 17 residues. Germline loops: CDR1 MDHEN, CDR2 SYDVKM. CDR3 sequence reads: CASSFPSGGRRSYEQYF.

The chain has TRBV24-1 and TRBJ1-5. Germline lookup yields CDR1 KGHDR and CDR2 SFDVKD. The CDR3 is 17 residues long. The CDR3 loop is CATSDGARRGSNQPQHF.

The chain carries TRBV12-3 or TRBV12-4 and TRBJ2-3; no DNA is available, so the TRBD2 call from TCRdb remains unchecked. This CDR3 region has 16 residues. The CDR3 reads CASRRLAGTPTDTQYF.

V and J are TRBV10-3 and TRBJ2-1; TCRdb returns TRBD1, unconfirmable since there is no DNA. The germline CDR1 and CDR2 sequences are ENHRY and SYGVKD. This CDR3 region has 14 residues. The CDR3 sequence is CATEKGEFYNEQFF.

The rearrangement uses TRBV29-1 and TRBJ1-4. The CDR3 runs to 13 residues. Germline V lookup: CDR1 SQVTM, CDR2 ANQGSEA. The CDR3 loop reads CSVDLLGNEKLFF.

The chain is built from TRBV14 and TRBJ2-5; as DNA is missing, the TRBD1 call by TCRdb cannot be tested. Per the germline V gene, CDR1 is SGHDN and CDR2 is FVKESK. The CDR3 runs 15 residues. CDR3 protein: CASNQGGHLGETQYF.

This chain joins TRBV7-9 and TRBJ2-7; TCRdb calls TRBD1, which cannot be checked without DNA. The CDR3 contains 11 residues. Germline CDR1 is SEHNR and CDR2 is FQNEAQ (reference sequence). CDR3 protein: CATTDRFEQYF.

J is TRBJ2-7 and V is TRBV7-4; TCRdb lists TRBD1, though no DNA is available to test this call. The CDR3 is made up of 15 amino acids. Germline V gene data show CDR1 as SGHVT and CDR2 as SQSDAQ. CDR3 sequence reads: CASRLTGGLVYEQYF.

CDR3 in amino acids: CASSFRLAGGPDTQYF. The genes are TRBV12-3 or TRBV12-4 and TRBJ2-3; TCRdb proposes TRBD2, but this gene call is untestable without DNA. The CDR3 has 16 residues.

This chain connects TRBV7-2 to TRBJ2-3; TCRdb designates TRBD1, a call that cannot be tested without DNA. Germline V lookup: CDR1 SGHTA, CDR2 FQGNSA. The CDR3 is made up of 14 amino acids. CDR3 loop: CASSLAPYPGAQYF.